The 24 T cell receptor beta chains below all came from one sample that was sequenced in a study of T cell responses to AZD1222 COVID-19 vaccine. Generated by immunoSEQ multiplex PCR, the TCRdb table keeps only in-frame clones and is missing some. The sample lists over 130,000 clones, about 90% occurring once. The source was peripheral blood, collected 28 days after the second dose of the MenACWY control vaccine. Receptors were obtained from an adult who received the MenACWY meningococcal vaccine as a control.

The rearrangement joins TRBV12-3 or TRBV12-4 to TRBJ1-2; D is unclear. The CDR3 is 13 amino acids. V gave up 6 bases and J gave up 0 bases, with 8 bases separating them. The CDR3 coding sequence is TGTGCCAGCAGCCCCCGTACTAACTATGGCTACACCTTC. It is translated as CASSPRTNYGYTF.

V is TRBV27 and J is TRBJ2-7; 15 bases line up with TRBD2. With 11 bases clipped from V and 5 bases from J, the junction kept 4 bases outside the gene matches. Germline CDR1 is MNHEY and CDR2 is SMNVEV (reference sequence). CDR3 length: 13 residues. CDR3: CAGLAGGPDEQYF. The CDR3 nucleotides read TGTGCCGGACTAGCGGGAGGGCCAGACGAGCAGTACTTC.

The chain combines TRBV18 with TRBJ1-5, with TRBD1 matching over 9 bases. With V trimmed by 5 bases and J by 7 bases, 3 bases remained unmatched. The CDR3 has 13 residues. CDR1 and CDR2 from the germline V gene are KGHSH and LQKENI. The DNA of the CDR3 is TGTGCCAGCTCAAGGACAGGGGCCCAGCCCCAGCATTTT. Encoded protein: CASSRTGAQPQHF.

The rearrangement uses TRBV5-1 and TRBJ2-7; D not resolved. Trimming took 0 bases from V and 3 from J, leaving 13 bases between them. Germline values: CDR1 SGHRS, CDR2 YFSETQ. This CDR3 comprises 15 residues. In nucleotides, the CDR3 is TGCGCCAGCAGCTTGGTATCAGGAAGGAGCTACGAGCAGTACTTC. This codes for CASSLVSGRSYEQYF.

V and J are TRBV4-3 and TRBJ2-1; 12 nucleotides line up with TRBD2. The trim removed 0 bases at V and 6 bases at J, leaving 9 bases unmatched. The CDR3 is 18 residues long. The germline CDR1 and CDR2 sequences are LGHNA and YSLEER. The CDR3 spells CASSQDSASGGAFNEQFF. The CDR3 region has the DNA TGCGCCAGCAGCCAAGATTCGGCTAGCGGGGGGGCATTCAATGAGCAGTTCTTC.

The chain employs TRBV29-1 and TRBJ2-7, with 7 bases that match TRBD2. Germline CDR1 and CDR2: SQVTM and ANQGSEA. V lost 7 bases and J lost 3; bases outside the gene matches: 6. This CDR3 region has 12 residues. CDR3 loop: CSGGGSLYEQYF. The CDR3 DNA reads TGCAGCGGCGGGGGATCCCTCTACGAGCAGTACTTC.

The chain uses TRBV15 and TRBJ2-1, with D maybe TRBD2 (5 bases). CDR3 length: 16 residues. Trimming shortened V by 0 bases and J by 0 bases, and 9 bases separated the two germline ends. Germline CDR1 is LNHNV and CDR2 is YYDKDF (reference sequence). The DNA for the CDR3 is TGTGCCACCAGCAGAGATGGCGGAGGCTCCTACAATGAGCAGTTCTTC. Encoded protein: CATSRDGGGSYNEQFF.

The J gene is TRBJ1-2, the V gene TRBV28; 10 nucleotides agree with TRBD1. With 8 bases clipped from V and 7 bases from J, the junction kept 13 bases outside the gene matches. Germline V gene lookup returns CDR1 MDHEN and CDR2 SYDVKM. This CDR3 has 15 amino acids. The CDR3 here is CASSVGGTGDFGYTF. Here the CDR3 DNA reads TGTGCCAGCTCTGTAGGGGGGACAGGGGATTTTGGCTACACCTTC.

V is TRBV7-2 and J is TRBJ2-1; TRBD2 agrees at 7 bases. The ends lost 6 bases at V and 1 base at J; junction bases unmatched: 6. The CDR3 is 15 amino acids. Germline-derived CDR1 and CDR2 are SGHTA and FQGNSA. Here the CDR3 DNA reads TGTGCCAGCAGTGGGGAGGGGCTTTCCTACAATGAGCAGTTCTTC. Protein: CASSGEGLSYNEQFF.

The chain joins TRBV6-2 or TRBV6-3 to TRBJ2-7; 7 positions agree with TRBD2. Looked up from germline, CDR1 is MNHEY and CDR2 is SVGEGT. The length of the CDR3 is 12 residues. The ends lost 6 bases at V and 3 bases at J; junction bases unmatched: 2. CDR3 protein: CASSPSGYEQYF. CDR3 DNA: TGTGCCAGCAGCCCTAGCGGCTACGAGCAGTACTTC.

This chain connects TRBV18 to TRBJ2-3; D uncertain. The CDR3 contains 13 residues. The germline V and J ends were trimmed by 6 bases and 2 bases, with 9 bases remaining between them. Germline CDR1 is KGHSH and CDR2 is LQKENI. The chain's CDR3 is CASSQIPTDTQYF. The DNA of the CDR3 is TGTGCCAGCTCTCAGATTCCCACAGATACGCAGTATTTT.

The gene calls are TRBV12-3 or TRBV12-4 and TRBJ1-3; perhaps TRBD1 as D (5 bases). Trimming took off 7 bases at V and 3 bases at J, with 10 bases between the two ends. There are 13 residues in the CDR3. For the CDR3, the DNA is TGTGCCAGCATCGAGGGGCTTGGAAACACCATATATTTT. Protein sequence: CASIEGLGNTIYF.

The chain carries TRBV7-2 and TRBJ1-1; D gene unclear. V lost 1 base and J 4 bases, leaving 4 bases between the germline ends. This CDR3 has 12 amino acids. CDR1 is SGHTA, CDR2 FQGNSA, per germline. CDR3 nucleotide sequence: TGTGCCAGCAGCTTAGGGTTCACTGAAGCTTTCTTT. This gives the protein CASSLGFTEAFF.

This clone was counted a few times. This chain uses TRBV21-1 with TRBJ1-4; the table names TRBD1, a call not compared with the DNA. TRBV21-1 is assigned pseudogene status. The CDR3 is 16 amino acids. The CDR3 DNA reads TGTGCCAGTTGGCGGGACAGGGGACCATGGCGTGAAAAACTGTTTTTT. Translated: CASWRDRGPWREKLFF.

The chain carries TRBV6-5 and TRBJ1-5, with D possibly matching TRBD1 (5 bases). V lost 0 bases, J lost 6 bases, and 9 bases lay in between. Germline CDR1 and CDR2: MNHEY and SVGAGI. The CDR3 has 14 amino acids. The CDR3 DNA follows: TGTGCCAGCAGTTACTCGCAGGGTTTTCAGCCCCAGCATTTT. Its translation: CASSYSQGFQPQHF.

Written as DNA, the CDR3 is TGTGCCAGCGCCCTGACTAGCACAGATACGCAGTATTTT. Translating gives CASALTSTDTQYF. The chain employs TRBV2 and TRBJ2-3; D not certain. Trimming pared 8 bases from V and 0 bases from J, leaving 9 bases between. There are 13 residues in the CDR3. Per germline, CDR1 SNHLY and CDR2 FYNNEI.

The chain uses TRBV19 and TRBJ1-5; D remains unclear. Trimming cost V 5 bases and J 4 bases, with 9 bases left between them. This CDR3 spans 13 amino acids. In germline, CDR1 is LNHDA, CDR2 SQIVND (reference sequence). CDR3 sequence (DNA): TGTGCCAGTAGTTTCCTGGATAATCAGCCCCAGCATTTT. Translation: CASSFLDNQPQHF.

The rearrangement uses TRBV11-3 and TRBJ2-5, with 7 bases aligning to TRBD1. CDR3 length: 14 residues. The V gene's germline CDR1 is SGHNT and CDR2 YENEEA. The junction had 4 bases not matched to a gene; V was cut back by 1 base and J by 5 bases. CDR3 protein: CASSLGQGSETQYF. CDR3 in DNA: TGTGCCAGCAGCTTAGGACAGGGATCGGAGACCCAGTACTTC.

This chain joins TRBV28 and TRBJ2-7; D gene unclear. The CDR3 runs to 16 residues. The germline CDR1 and CDR2 sequences are MDHEN and SYDVKM. V lost 8 bases to trimming and J lost 3 bases, with 23 bases between them. CDR3 in DNA: TGTGCCAGCGAACCTGCGGAGCCTCAGACGTACTACGAGCAGTACTTC. Translating gives CASEPAEPQTYYEQYF. The full variable domain, its missing parts supplied by reference TRBV28 and TRBJ2-7, is DVKVTQSSRYLVKRTGEKVFLECVQDMDHENMFWYRQDPGLGLRLIYFSYDVKMKEKGDIPEGYSVSREKKERFSLILESASTNQTSMYLCASEPAEPQTYYEQYFGPGTRLTVT.

Only a few counts were recorded for this clone. J is TRBJ2-5 and V is TRBV5-1; perhaps TRBD2 as D (5 bases). V was shortened by 2 bases and J by 4 bases, with 9 bases between the two germline ends. CDR1 and CDR2 from the germline V gene are SGHRS and YFSETQ. This CDR3 region has 13 residues. This CDR3 is CASSLAVGETQYF. DNA of the CDR3: TGCGCCAGCAGCTTAGCGGTAGGAGAGACCCAGTACTTC. Looking up the rest from reference TRBV5-1 and TRBJ2-5 gives the full variable domain: KAGVTQTPRYLIKTRGQQVTLSCSPISGHRSVSWYQQTPGQGLQFLFEYFSETQRNKGNFPGRFSGRQFSNSRSEMNVSTLELGDSALYLCASSLAVGETQYFGPGTRLLVL.

This clone was counted once. V usage is TRBV6-5 and J usage is TRBJ2-5; 9 nucleotides align to TRBD1. The CDR3 sequence is 14 residues long. Germline V gene sequence: CDR1 MNHEY, CDR2 SVGAGI. Trimming at V came to 2 bases and at J to 3 bases, leaving 1 base not matched to a gene. CDR3 bases: TGTGCCAGCAGTTACAGGGACAGGGAAGAGACCCAGTACTTC. This translates into CASSYRDREETQYF.

The J gene is TRBJ1-5, the V gene TRBV10-3; 9 positions agree with TRBD1. The CDR3 length is 15 residues. The V and J ends lost 2 bases and 8 bases, in that order; junction bases with no gene match: 7. The germline gives CDR1 ENHRY, CDR2 SYGVKD. The CDR3 reads CAISERGTGSEPQHF. The CDR3 region has the DNA TGTGCCATCAGTGAGCGGGGGACAGGGAGTGAGCCCCAGCATTTT.

The chain joins TRBV21-1 to TRBJ2-1. TRBV21-1 is recorded as a pseudogene. CDR3 length: 17 amino acids. CDR3 DNA sequence: TGTGCCAGCAGCAAAATCCAGGTTTCTAGCTCCTACAATGAGCAGTTCTTC. As protein: CASSKIQVSSSYNEQFF.

The chain recombines TRBV15 with TRBJ2-3; 8 nucleotides agree with TRBD2. The CDR3 covers 15 residues. Germline loops: CDR1 LNHNV, CDR2 YYDKDF (reference sequence). The junction had 4 bases not matched to a gene; V was cut back by 5 bases and J by 0 bases. The CDR3 loop reads CATSYSGVSTDTQYF. DNA of the CDR3: TGTGCCACCAGCTATAGCGGGGTGAGCACAGATACGCAGTATTTT.